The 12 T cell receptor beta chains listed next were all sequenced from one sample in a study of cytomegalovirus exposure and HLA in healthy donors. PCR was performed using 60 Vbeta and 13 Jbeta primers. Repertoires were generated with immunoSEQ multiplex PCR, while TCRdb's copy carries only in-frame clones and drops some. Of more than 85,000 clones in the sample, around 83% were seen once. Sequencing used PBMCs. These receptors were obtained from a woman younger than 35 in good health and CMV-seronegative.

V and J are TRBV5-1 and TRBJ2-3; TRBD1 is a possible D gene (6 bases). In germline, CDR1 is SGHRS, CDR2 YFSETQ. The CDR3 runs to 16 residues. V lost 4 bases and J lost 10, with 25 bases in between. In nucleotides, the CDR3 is TGCGCCAGCAGCCGAGCGTGGGACACCGCGAAGTCATCGCAGTATTTT. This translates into CASSRAWDTAKSSQYF.

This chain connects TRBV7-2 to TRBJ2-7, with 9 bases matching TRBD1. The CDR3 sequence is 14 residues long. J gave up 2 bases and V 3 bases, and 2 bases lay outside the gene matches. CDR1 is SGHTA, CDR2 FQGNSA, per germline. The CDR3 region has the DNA TGTGCCAGCAGCTTCCGGGACAGGGCCTACGAGCAGTACTTC. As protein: CASSFRDRAYEQYF.

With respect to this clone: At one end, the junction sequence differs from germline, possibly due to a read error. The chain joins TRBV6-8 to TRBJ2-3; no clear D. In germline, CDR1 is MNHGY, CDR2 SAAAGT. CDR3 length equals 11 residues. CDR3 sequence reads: CENGSVDTQYF. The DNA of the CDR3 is TGCGAAAACGGGTCCGTAGATACGCAGTATTTT.

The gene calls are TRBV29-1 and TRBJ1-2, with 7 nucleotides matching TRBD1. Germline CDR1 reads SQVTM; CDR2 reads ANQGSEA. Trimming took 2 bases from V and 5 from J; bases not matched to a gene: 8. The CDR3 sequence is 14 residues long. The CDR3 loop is CSVELGGRPYGYTF. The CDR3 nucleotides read TGCAGCGTTGAATTAGGGGGCAGGCCTTATGGCTACACCTTC.

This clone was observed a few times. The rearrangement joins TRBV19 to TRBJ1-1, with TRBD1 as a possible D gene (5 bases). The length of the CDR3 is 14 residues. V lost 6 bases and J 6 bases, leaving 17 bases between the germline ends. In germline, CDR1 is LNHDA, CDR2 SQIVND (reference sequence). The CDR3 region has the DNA TGTGCCAGTAGCTTTGGGGGGGTGAGGGCTGAAGCTTTCTTT. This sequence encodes CASSFGGVRAEAFF.

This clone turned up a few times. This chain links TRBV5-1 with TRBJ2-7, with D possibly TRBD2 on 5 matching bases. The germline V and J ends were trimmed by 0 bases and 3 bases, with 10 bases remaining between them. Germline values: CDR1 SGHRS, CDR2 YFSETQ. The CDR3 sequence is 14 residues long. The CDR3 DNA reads TGCGCCAGCAGCTTGGCCGAGGGCCTCTACGAGCAGTACTTC. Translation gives CASSLAEGLYEQYF.

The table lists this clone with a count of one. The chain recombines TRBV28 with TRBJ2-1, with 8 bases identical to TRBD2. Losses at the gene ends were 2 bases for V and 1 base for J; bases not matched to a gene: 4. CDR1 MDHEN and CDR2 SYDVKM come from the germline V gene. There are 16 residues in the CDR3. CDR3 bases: TGTGCCAGCAGTTTAGCGGGGGGTAAGTCCTACAATGAGCAGTTCTTC. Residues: CASSLAGGKSYNEQFF.

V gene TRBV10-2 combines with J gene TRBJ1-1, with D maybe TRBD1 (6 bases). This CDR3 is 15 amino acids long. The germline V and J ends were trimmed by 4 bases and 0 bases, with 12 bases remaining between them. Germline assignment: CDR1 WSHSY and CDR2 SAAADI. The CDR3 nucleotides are TGCGCCAGCAGTGGGCAGGGGCTCATGAACACTGAAGCTTTCTTT. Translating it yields CASSGQGLMNTEAFF.

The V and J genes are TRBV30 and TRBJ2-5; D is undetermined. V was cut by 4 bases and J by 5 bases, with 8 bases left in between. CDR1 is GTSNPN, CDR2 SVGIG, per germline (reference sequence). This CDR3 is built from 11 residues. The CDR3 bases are TGTGCCTGGACGGCCGGGGAGACCCAGTACTTC. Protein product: CAWTAGETQYF.

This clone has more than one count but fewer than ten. CDR3 coding DNA: TGTGCCAGTAGCGCCGGGACAGCCTCCTACGAGCAGTACTTC. Encoded protein: CASSAGTASYEQYF. The J gene is TRBJ2-7, the V gene TRBV19; 7 positions agree with TRBD1. Germline V gene lookup returns CDR1 LNHDA and CDR2 SQIVND (reference sequence). This CDR3 comprises 14 residues. The V gene end was trimmed by 6 bases and the J gene end by 0 bases; junction bases not matched to a gene: 5.

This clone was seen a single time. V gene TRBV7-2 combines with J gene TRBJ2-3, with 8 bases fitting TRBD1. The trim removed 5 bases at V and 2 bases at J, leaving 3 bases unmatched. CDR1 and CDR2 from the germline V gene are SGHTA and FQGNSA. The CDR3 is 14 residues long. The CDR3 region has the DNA TGTGCCAGCAGCCAGACAGGGGCCACAGATACGCAGTATTTT. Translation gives CASSQTGATDTQYF. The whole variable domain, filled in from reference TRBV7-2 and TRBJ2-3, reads GAGVSQSPSNKVTEKGKDVELRCDPISGHTALYWYRQSLGQGLEFLIYFQGNSAPDKSGLPSDRFSAERTGGSVSTLTIQRTQQEDSAVYLCASSQTGATDTQYFGPGTRLTVL.

The CDR3 region is CASRGLRDRSFLNTGELFF. CDR3 nucleotide sequence: TGTGCCAGCAGAGGCCTGCGGGACAGGTCGTTCTTAAACACCGGGGAGCTGTTTTTT. J is TRBJ2-2 and V is TRBV2, with TRBD1 matching over 8 bases. The CDR3 is 19 residues long. Germline V CDR1 and CDR2: SNHLY, FYNNEI. V lost 6 bases to trimming and J lost 2 bases; unmatched junction nucleotides: 17.